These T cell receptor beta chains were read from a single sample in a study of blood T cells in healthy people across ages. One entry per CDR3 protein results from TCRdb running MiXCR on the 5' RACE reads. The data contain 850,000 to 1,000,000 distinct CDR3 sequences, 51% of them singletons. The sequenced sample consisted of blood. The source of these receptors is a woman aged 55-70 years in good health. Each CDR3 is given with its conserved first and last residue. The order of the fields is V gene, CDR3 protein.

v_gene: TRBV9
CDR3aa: CASSVEGQGGPGANVLTF

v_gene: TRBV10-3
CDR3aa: CAIRDYRGEQYF

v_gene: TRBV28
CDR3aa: CASSSRDGINQPQHF

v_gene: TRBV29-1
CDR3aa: CSVVTRTKNEQFF

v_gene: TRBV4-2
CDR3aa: CASSQDGSGGEETQYF

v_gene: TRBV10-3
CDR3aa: CAIKLVGGPYEQYF

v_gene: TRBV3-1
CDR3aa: CASLGSGGQETQYF

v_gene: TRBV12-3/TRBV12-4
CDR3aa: CASSLGLAVNSTDTQYF

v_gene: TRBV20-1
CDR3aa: CSGEAGVQYNEQFF

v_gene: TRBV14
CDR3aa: CASSRILAGARETQYF

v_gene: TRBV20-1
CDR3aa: CSATQGSGSGRAWEQFF

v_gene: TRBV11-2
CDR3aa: CASSSTTSSDTQYF

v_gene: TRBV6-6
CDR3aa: CASSYMAGDTYEQYF

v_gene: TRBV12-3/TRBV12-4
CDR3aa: CASSLVKEASLLHF

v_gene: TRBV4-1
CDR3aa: CASSQGVWATAQQYF

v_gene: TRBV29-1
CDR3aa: CSVGTGLGETRYF

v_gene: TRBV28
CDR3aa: CASSLLRETQYF

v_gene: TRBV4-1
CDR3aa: CASSQEGWGIQETQYF

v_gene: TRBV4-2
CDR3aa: CASSPPTRVEQIF

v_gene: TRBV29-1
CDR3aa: CSVEETGALPSYGYTF

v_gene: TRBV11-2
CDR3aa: CASTPIFGGIGGGSQFF

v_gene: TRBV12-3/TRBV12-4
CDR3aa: CASSRISGSRTDTQYF

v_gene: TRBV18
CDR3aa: CASSPRRGNTEAFF

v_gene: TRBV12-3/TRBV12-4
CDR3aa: CASSKGALSNQPQHF

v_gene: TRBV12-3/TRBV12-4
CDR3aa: CASSPTAQGIYGYTF

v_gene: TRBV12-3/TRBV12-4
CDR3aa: CASSFGLAGAPYF

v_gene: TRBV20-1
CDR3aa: CSARPLAGARGNEQFF

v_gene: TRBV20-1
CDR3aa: CSANPPRGRDDEQFF

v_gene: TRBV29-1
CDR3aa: CSVELVTFQETQYF

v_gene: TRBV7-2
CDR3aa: CASSSGQGDTGELFF

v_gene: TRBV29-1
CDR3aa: CSTRQGVYGYTF

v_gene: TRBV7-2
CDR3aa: CASSLGGFHSNQPQHF

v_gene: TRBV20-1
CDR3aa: CSARGPGAFYNEQFF

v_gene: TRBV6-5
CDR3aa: CASSYDGTASFNYGYTF

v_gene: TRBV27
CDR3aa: CASSLTWGWGEKLFF

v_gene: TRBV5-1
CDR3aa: CASSPGGGRQPQHF

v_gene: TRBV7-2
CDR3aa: CASSVGQGARGYTF

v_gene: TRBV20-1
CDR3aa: CSARDFGSGRAYEQYF

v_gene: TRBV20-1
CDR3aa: CSARVSSGSYEQYF

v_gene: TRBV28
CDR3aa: CASAGYLATDTQYF

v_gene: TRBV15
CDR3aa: CATSRNPQGETQYF

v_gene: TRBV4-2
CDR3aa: CASSQRRVPGNEQYF

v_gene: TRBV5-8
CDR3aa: CASSTDSVYYEQYF

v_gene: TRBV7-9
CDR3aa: CASSLLRLADYNEQFF

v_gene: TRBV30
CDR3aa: CAWSATDEAFF

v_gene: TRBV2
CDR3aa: CASTLDLGTIYF

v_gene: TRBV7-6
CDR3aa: CASGSGPGEGAKNIQYF

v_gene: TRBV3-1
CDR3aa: CASSRPGLEAGKSKGEQYF

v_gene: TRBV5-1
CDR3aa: CASTIGTVSYNEQFF

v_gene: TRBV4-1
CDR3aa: CASSQERDSTDTQYF

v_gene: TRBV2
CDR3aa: CASSGQINTGELFF

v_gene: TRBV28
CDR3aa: CASSLRSQNQETQYF

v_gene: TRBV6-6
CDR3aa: CASSYLATSSYEQYF

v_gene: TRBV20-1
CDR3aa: CSAAGRRERWAFF

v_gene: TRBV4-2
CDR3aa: CASSQVKGQGEEKLFF

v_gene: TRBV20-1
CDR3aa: CSAFRDNEDYDYTF

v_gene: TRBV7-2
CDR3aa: CASSLDGGRFQQYF

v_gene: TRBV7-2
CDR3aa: CAGSPHGQVQETQYF

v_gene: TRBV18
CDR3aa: CASSPDERQGIYSPLHF